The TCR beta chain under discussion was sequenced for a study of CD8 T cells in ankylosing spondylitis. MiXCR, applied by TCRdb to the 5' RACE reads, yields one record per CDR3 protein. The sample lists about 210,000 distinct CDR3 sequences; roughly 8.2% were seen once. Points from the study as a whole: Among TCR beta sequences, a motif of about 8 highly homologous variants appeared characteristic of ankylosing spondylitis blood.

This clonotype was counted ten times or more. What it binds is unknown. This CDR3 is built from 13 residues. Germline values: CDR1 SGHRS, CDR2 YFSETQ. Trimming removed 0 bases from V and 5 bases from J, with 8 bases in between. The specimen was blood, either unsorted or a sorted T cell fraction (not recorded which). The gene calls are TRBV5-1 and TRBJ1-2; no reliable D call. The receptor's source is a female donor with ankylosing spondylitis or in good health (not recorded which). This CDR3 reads CASSLGTEYGYTF. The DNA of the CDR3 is TGCGCCAGCAGCTTGGGGACTGAGTATGGCTACACCTTC.